The 24 T cell receptor beta chains presented below share a single source sample, sequenced in a study of T-cell memory formation after mild COVID-19. TCRdb reprocessed the 5' RACE reads with MiXCR, giving one entry per CDR3 protein. This sample has hundreds of thousands of distinct CDR3 sequences, with about 20% found just once. The sequencing sample was made of PBMCs or a T cell subset sorted from them (not recorded which). The receptors were sampled from an adult woman who had mild COVID-19 (a few samples of this study predate the infection). Cell type and time point are not known.

This rearrangement joins TRBV15 to TRBJ1-1; 8 bases are shared with TRBD1. From germline, CDR1 is LNHNV and CDR2 YYDKDF (reference sequence). The CDR3 covers 16 residues. J lost 1 base, V lost 10 bases, and 14 bases had no gene match. The CDR3 loop is CARQTGTGSQNTEAFF. The CDR3 DNA follows: TGTGCCAGGCAAACCGGGACAGGCTCGCAGAACACTGAAGCTTTCTTT.

This chain connects TRBV18 to TRBJ2-3; no reliable D call. V was trimmed by 0 bases and J by 4 bases, leaving 5 bases between them. The germline V gene has CDR1 KGHSH and CDR2 LQKENI. The CDR3 has 13 amino acids. CDR3 protein: CASSPPGSDTQYF. The CDR3 region has the DNA TGTGCCAGCTCACCACCAGGGTCAGATACGCAGTATTTT.

This clonotype was observed at least ten times. This sequence joins TRBV29-1 and TRBJ2-2; D gene unclear. The germline gives CDR1 SQVTM, CDR2 ANQGSEA. This CDR3 comprises 11 residues. The V gene lost 0 bases and the J gene lost 6 bases, with 2 bases spanning the gap. The CDR3 sequence: CSVEDPGELFF. The CDR3 DNA is TGCAGCGTTGAAGACCCCGGGGAGCTGTTTTTT.

This clonotype was counted a few times. J is TRBJ1-5 and V is TRBV6-1; TRBD1 agrees at 9 bases. Germline CDR1 and CDR2: MNHNS and SASEGT. Trimming cost V 6 bases and J 5 bases; bases outside gene matches: 8. This CDR3 has 15 amino acids. This chain's CDR3 is CASSPTGTGYQPQHF. CDR3 bases: TGTGCCAGCAGCCCGACCGGGACAGGGTATCAGCCCCAGCATTTT.

The sample holds many counts of this clonotype. The V and J genes are TRBV27 and TRBJ1-1; D unclear. V was pared by 2 bases and J by 6 bases, with 13 bases between. The length of the CDR3 is 14 residues. The germline V gene encodes CDR1 MNHEY and CDR2 SMNVEV (reference sequence). This chain's CDR3 is CASSLITGAAEAFF. In DNA form, the CDR3 reads TGTGCCAGCAGTTTAATTACCGGTGCCGCTGAAGCTTTCTTT.

This clonotype was detected only a few times. This chain links TRBV27 with TRBJ2-1, with no clear D. From germline, CDR1 is MNHEY and CDR2 SMNVEV (reference sequence). The CDR3 is 15 residues long. V dropped 3 bases and J dropped 6 bases, with 15 bases sitting between them. CDR3 sequence reads: CASSFQHSSANEQFF. In DNA, the CDR3 is TGTGCCAGCAGTTTTCAGCACTCCTCGGCCAATGAGCAGTTCTTC.

This chain links TRBV25-1 with TRBJ1-2; D ambiguous. The CDR3 spans 13 residues. Germline V gene sequence: CDR1 MGHDK, CDR2 SYGVNS. The V and J ends lost 3 bases and 5 bases respectively, with 10 bases between them. The CDR3 loop is CASSEGSRYGYTF. The CDR3 nucleotides read TGTGCCAGCAGTGAGGGGAGCCGATATGGCTACACCTTC.

In DNA, the CDR3 is TGTGCCAGCAGCTTGTGGATCGGGGGCGAGGGGAATACGCAGTATTTT. Its protein product is CASSLWIGGEGNTQYF. The rearrangement links TRBV5-5 to TRBJ2-3, with D possibly called TRBD1 or TRBD2 (6 bases each). The V end was cut by 1 base, the J end by 7 bases, with 19 bases between. The CDR3 contains 16 residues. CDR1 SGHKS and CDR2 YYEKEE come from the germline V gene (reference sequence).

V and J are TRBV7-2 and TRBJ2-2; D is uncertain. The germline gives CDR1 SGHTA, CDR2 FQGNSA. The CDR3 loop spans 14 amino acids. V was clipped by 5 bases and J by 6 bases, with 13 bases between them. Written as DNA, the CDR3 is TGTGCCAGCAGCCCCGGGTTAATCTCCGGGGAGCTGTTTTTT. Its protein is CASSPGLISGELFF.

This clonotype was seen only once. This CDR3 reads CATVERQGSYYEQYF. The CDR3 DNA follows: TGTGCCACCGTTGAAAGACAGGGGAGTTACTACGAGCAGTACTTC. The chain recombines TRBV15 with TRBJ2-7; 8 positions agree with TRBD1. V lost 8 bases, J lost 3 bases, and 12 bases stayed unmatched. CDR1 LNHNV and CDR2 YYDKDF come from the germline V gene (reference sequence). This CDR3 contains 15 residues.

The chain joins TRBV4-1 to TRBJ1-2; tentatively, D is TRBD1 (5 bases). The germline gives CDR1 MGHRA, CDR2 YSYEKL. There are 15 residues in the CDR3. The V end lost 1 base, the J end lost 5 bases, and 14 bases lay between the germline ends. The CDR3 region is CASSQGPGTVYGYTF. The CDR3 DNA follows: TGCGCCAGCAGCCAAGGCCCAGGGACGGTGTATGGCTACACCTTC.

The V call is TRBV3-1, the J call TRBJ1-1; D gene ambiguous. The CDR3 is made up of 14 amino acids. Per the germline V gene, CDR1 is LGHDT and CDR2 is YNNKEL (reference sequence). Trimming shortened V by 8 bases and J by 6 bases, and 19 bases separated the two germline ends. The CDR3 here is CASYDGGIGAEAFF. In nucleotides, the CDR3 is TGTGCCAGCTATGATGGAGGGATCGGGGCTGAAGCTTTCTTT.

This clonotype was counted a single time. The rearrangement joins TRBV6-6 to TRBJ1-1; unclear D gene. The germline V and J ends were trimmed by 4 bases and 1 base, with 16 bases remaining between them. Germline assignment: CDR1 MNHNY and CDR2 SVGAGI (reference sequence). The CDR3 length is 16 residues. CDR3 nucleotide sequence: TGTGCCAGCAGTTTCCCCGAATTTTTCGGGAACACTGAAGCTTTCTTT. Translated: CASSFPEFFGNTEAFF.

In nucleotides, the CDR3 is TGTGCCAGCAGCTTGCAGGGGTGGGAAGAGACCCAGTACTTC. Amino acid sequence: CASSLQGWEETQYF. The chain joins TRBV5-6 to TRBJ2-5; the D gene is possibly TRBD1 (6 bases). Germline CDR1 is SGHDT and CDR2 is YYEEEE. The CDR3 has 14 amino acids. The V end lost 1 base, the J end lost 3 bases, and 10 bases lay between the germline ends.

This clonotype occurred a few times. The gene calls are TRBV6-2 or TRBV6-3 and TRBJ2-7; D possibly uses TRBD1 or TRBD2 (5 bases each). CDR3 size: 13 residues. Germline loops: CDR1 MNHEY, CDR2 SVGEGT. V shed 2 bases and J shed 6 bases, with 11 bases lying between them. CDR3: CASSYGGWGEQYF. The CDR3 DNA reads TGTGCCAGCAGTTACGGGGGATGGGGCGAGCAGTACTTC.

This chain joins TRBV7-2 and TRBJ2-1; TRBD2 agrees at 16 bases. With V trimmed by 4 bases and J by 8 bases, 5 bases remained unmatched. The CDR3 runs 16 residues. Germline CDR1 reads SGHTA; CDR2 reads FQGNSA. DNA for the CDR3: TGTGCCAGCAGCTGGGGACTAGCGGGAGGGCAGTATGAGCAGTTCTTC. As protein: CASSWGLAGGQYEQFF.

This clonotype turned up a few times. CDR3 sequence: CSARTRRAATQYF. CDR3 in DNA: TGCAGTGCCCGGACTAGGAGGGCGGCGACCCAGTACTTC. The chain couples TRBV20-1 to TRBJ2-5, with 7 bases identical to TRBD2. This CDR3 region has 13 residues. The V segment lost 6 bases and the J segment 7 bases; nucleotides outside the gene matches: 11. Germline lookup yields CDR1 DFQATT and CDR2 SNEGSKA (reference sequence).

This clonotype was found many times. V is TRBV7-6 and J is TRBJ2-1; D remains ambiguous. Germline-derived CDR1 and CDR2 are SGHVS and FNYEAQ. This CDR3 contains 14 residues. Trimming cost V 0 bases and J 11 bases, with 14 bases left between them. For the CDR3, the DNA is TGTGCCAGCAGCTTAGCGCAGTTAGACCGAAAGCAGTTCTTC. This encodes CASSLAQLDRKQFF.

This clonotype was seen more than once but under ten times. The genes are TRBV25-1 and TRBJ2-7; weak D call: TRBD2 (5 bases). Trimming left V 2 bases short and J 5 bases short, with 13 bases between. The CDR3 covers 14 residues. CDR1 and CDR2 (germline): MGHDK, SYGVNS. The DNA of the CDR3 is TGTGCCAGCAGTGAAAGGTTTAACGGGAACGAGCAGTACTTC. Encoded protein: CASSERFNGNEQYF.

The chain recombines TRBV20-1 with TRBJ2-7; D gene uncertain. The CDR3 sequence is 14 residues long. V gave up 2 bases and J gave up 3 bases, with 14 bases separating them. Germline values: CDR1 DFQATT, CDR2 SNEGSKA (reference sequence). CDR3 loop: CSARHHQGNYEQYF. The CDR3 region has the DNA TGCAGTGCTAGACATCACCAAGGCAACTACGAGCAGTACTTC.

The chain carries TRBV7-2 and TRBJ2-5; 8 positions agree with TRBD1. CDR3 length: 15 residues. Germline V gene lookup returns CDR1 SGHTA and CDR2 FQGNSA. Trimming took 1 base from V and 4 from J; bases not matched to a gene: 5. CDR3 bases: TGTGCCAGCAGCTTAGGTGGCAGGGGGCGAGAGACCCAGTACTTC. Amino acid sequence: CASSLGGRGRETQYF. Drawing the rest from reference TRBV7-2 and TRBJ2-5, the complete variable domain is GAGVSQSPSNKVTEKGKDVELRCDPISGHTALYWYRQSLGQGLEFLIYFQGNSAPDKSGLPSDRFSAERTGGSVSTLTIQRTQQEDSAVYLCASSLGGRGRETQYFGPGTRLLVL.

This clonotype was observed a few times. V is TRBV20-1 and J is TRBJ1-1; maybe TRBD1 (6 bases). The CDR3 has 13 amino acids. V lost 8 bases and J lost 1, with 14 bases in between. Germline V CDR1 and CDR2: DFQATT, SNEGSKA (reference sequence). The CDR3 region has the DNA TGCAGTCCACAGGGACGCCAGAACACTGAAGCTTTCTTT. Protein product: CSPQGRQNTEAFF.

This clonotype was counted once. The gene calls are TRBV24-1 and TRBJ2-6; tentatively, D is TRBD1 or TRBD2 (5 bases each). Trimming removed 3 bases from V and 4 bases from J, with 18 bases in between. Per the germline V gene, CDR1 is KGHDR and CDR2 is SFDVKD. The CDR3 is 18 residues long. CDR3 nucleotide sequence: TGTGCCACCAGTGATCTAAATATGGGACCAGCCGGGGCCAACGTCCTGACTTTC. Encoded protein: CATSDLNMGPAGANVLTF.

This clonotype was seen at least ten times. The rearrangement uses TRBV4-2 and TRBJ2-7; the match to TRBD2 covers 10 bases. Germline CDR1 and CDR2: LGHNA and YNFKEQ. V lost 1 base, J lost 4 bases, and 7 bases stayed unmatched. The CDR3 length is 16 residues. The CDR3 reads CASSQGPSGSLYEQYF. As DNA, the CDR3 is TGTGCCAGCAGCCAAGGGCCTAGCGGGAGTTTATACGAGCAGTACTTC.